The subject of this entry is one TCR beta chain. These data belong to a study of blood T cell repertoires in COVID-19. Study details: PBMCs, B-cell-depleted T cells, or T cells provided the cDNA or gDNA that made up the material.

Germline V CDR1 and CDR2: SGHNT, YYREEE (reference sequence). The CDR3 has 14 residues. V trimming: 2 bases; J trimming: 8 bases; junction bases outside the gene matches: 7. In the authors' methods: Estimation of nucleated cell counts was performed using reference gene primer amplification. The protocol was immunoSEQ multiplex PCR, while the TCRdb copy is restricted to in-frame clones and leaves out a portion. The V and J calls and clone size were taken over from that table, and D and trimming were inferred from the DNA. Among over 60,000 clones listed, about 90% were seen once. The chain uses TRBV5-4 and TRBJ2-4; 7 positions match TRBD2. Sequencing was carried out using peripheral blood. The sequence came from a woman at least 80 years old with active COVID-19. The CDR3 DNA follows: TGTGCCAGCAGCTTCGGGAGGCCCGGGGACATTCAGTACTTC. Protein sequence: CASSFGRPGDIQYF.